Listed below are T cell receptor beta chains from one sample, sequenced in a study of blood T cells in healthy people across ages. Via MiXCR, TCRdb re-called the 5' RACE reads, giving one row per CDR3 protein. In the table there are 1.5 million to 1.8 million distinct CDR3 sequences, less than 45% of which are singletons. The sequencing sample was made of blood. The receptors derive from a woman aged 18-29 years in good health. The CDR3 runs from the conserved cysteine through the conserved F or W. The D gene is left open where the match is weak. The listing skips clone size in some rows; elsewhere it reads once, few, many or a size class.

D	V	J	size	DNA	CDR3
.	TRBV18	TRBJ1-4	.	TGTGCCAGCTCACGGGGACGCGGAGTAACTAATGAAAAACTGTTTTTT	CASSRGRGVTNEKLFF
.	TRBV10-3	TRBJ2-3	few	TGTGCCATCAGTGAAGGACGGAGCACAGATACGCAGTATTTT	CAISEGRSTDTQYF
.	TRBV5-1	TRBJ2-1	.	TGCGCCAGCAGCTCCAGGGGTGGCTCCTGCAATGAGCAGTTCTTC	CASSSRGGSCNEQFF
TRBD1	TRBV11-2	TRBJ2-1	.	TGTGCCAGCAGCCACATCCGGGACAGTAACCTTCTAGGCTCCTACAATGAGCAGTTCTTC	CASSHIRDSNLLGSYNEQFF
.	TRBV28	TRBJ1-2	.	TGTGCCAGCAGTCAGGACAGCCGGGGCTACACCTTC	CASSQDSRGYTF
TRBD2	TRBV10-1	TRBJ2-3	.	TGCGCCAGCAGTGAGCAGCTAGCGGGGGGCGCAGATACGCAGTATTTT	CASSEQLAGGADTQYF
.	TRBV20-1	TRBJ2-5	.	TGCAGTGCTAGCGACGGGGGACAAGAGACCCAGTACTTC	CSASDGGQETQYF
.	TRBV7-2	TRBJ2-2	.	TGTGCCAGCAGCATTTTCAGGGCCGGGGAGCTGTTTTTT	CASSIFRAGELFF
.	TRBV7-9	TRBJ2-3	.	TGTGCCGTGCCCTTGGGGAGGACAGCCATTACAGATACGCAGTATTTT	CAVPLGRTAITDTQYF
TRBD1	TRBV11-2	TRBJ1-1	.	TGTGCCAGCAGTCGTATTAGGGGACAGGACACTGAAGCTTTCTTT	CASSRIRGQDTEAFF
TRBD1	TRBV12-3/TRBV12-4	TRBJ2-7	.	TGTGCCAGCAGCCCACAGGGGGCGATGGCATACGAGCAGTACTTC	CASSPQGAMAYEQYF
.	TRBV7-9	TRBJ2-4	.	TGTGCCAGCAGCCGGGACCTATCCTACGGGCAGTACTTC	CASSRDLSYGQYF
.	TRBV5-1	TRBJ2-1	.	TGCGCCAGCAGCGAAGGACGGGGGGCTTTTTACAATGAGCAGTTCTTC	CASSEGRGAFYNEQFF
.	TRBV20-1	TRBJ2-4	few	TGCAGTGCCAGTAAGGGAGACATTCAGTACTTC	CSASKGDIQYF
.	TRBV27	TRBJ2-3	.	TGTGCCAGCAGCTCCAAGTCGGTTGGCACAGATACGCAGTATTTT	CASSSKSVGTDTQYF
TRBD1	TRBV10-3	TRBJ1-5	many	TGTGCCATCAGTGTGGGGACAGGGGGGAGCAATCAGCCCCAGCATTTT	CAISVGTGGSNQPQHF
.	TRBV10-3	TRBJ1-1	few	TGTGCCATCAACCCCGGGACCACGAGGACTGAAGCTTTCTTT	CAINPGTTRTEAFF
.	TRBV7-2	TRBJ1-5	few	TGTGCCAGCAGCTTATGGGCCGGGGAGGGCCGCAATCAGCCCCAGCATTTT	CASSLWAGEGRNQPQHF
.	TRBV19	TRBJ1-1	.	TGTGCCAGTGAAGACAGGATTAACACTGAAGCTTTCTTT	CASEDRINTEAFF
.	TRBV20-1	TRBJ1-1	.	TGCAGTGCTCAGAAAACAGCGGTCATGAACACTGAAGCTTTCTTT	CSAQKTAVMNTEAFF
.	TRBV28	TRBJ2-1	few	TGTGCCAGCAGAGACGGACCGATCTCCTACAATGAGCAGTTCTTC	CASRDGPISYNEQFF
.	TRBV6-2/TRBV6-3	TRBJ2-7	.	TGTGCCAGCAGAAACGATCGGAGAGGGACCACTTCATCCTACGAGCAGTACTTC	CASRNDRRGTTSSYEQYF
TRBD2	TRBV12-3/TRBV12-4	TRBJ2-1	.	TGTGCCAGCAGTTCCATAACTAGCGGCCCCCGTAGGTATGAGCAGTTCTTC	CASSSITSGPRRYEQFF
TRBD1	TRBV7-8	TRBJ2-1	.	TGTGCCAGCAGCTTATTTCCCGACAGGGCGTACAATGAGCAGTTCTTC	CASSLFPDRAYNEQFF